The clone carrying this T cell receptor (beta chain) was observed a handful of times. Antigen specificity is unknown. MiXCR was run by TCRdb on the 5' RACE reads, yielding one entry per CDR3 protein. Counted here are hundreds of thousands of distinct CDR3 sequences, less than 9% occurring once; the ten biggest clones make up roughly 1.6%. These data originate in a study of identical twins. General observations from the study: With abundant cord blood beta clonotypes, insertions were fewer; memory repertoires showed no such pattern.

There are 17 residues in the CDR3. With 6 bases clipped from V and 0 bases from J, the junction kept 9 bases outside the gene matches. The data also belong to a second study, concerning yellow fever vaccine responses in identical twins. This second study notes: Twins' T cell vaccine responses reportedly looked partly convergent, partly personalized.

The sample taken for sequencing was PBMCs. This rearrangement joins TRBV12-3 or TRBV12-4 to TRBJ1-5, with TRBD1 matching 9 bases. This clonotype was sampled from a woman younger than 30 in good health. CDR3 in DNA: TGTGCCAGCAGACCCACAGGGGGCGAGGGTAGCAATCAGCCCCAGCATTTT. The encoded protein is CASRPTGGEGSNQPQHF.